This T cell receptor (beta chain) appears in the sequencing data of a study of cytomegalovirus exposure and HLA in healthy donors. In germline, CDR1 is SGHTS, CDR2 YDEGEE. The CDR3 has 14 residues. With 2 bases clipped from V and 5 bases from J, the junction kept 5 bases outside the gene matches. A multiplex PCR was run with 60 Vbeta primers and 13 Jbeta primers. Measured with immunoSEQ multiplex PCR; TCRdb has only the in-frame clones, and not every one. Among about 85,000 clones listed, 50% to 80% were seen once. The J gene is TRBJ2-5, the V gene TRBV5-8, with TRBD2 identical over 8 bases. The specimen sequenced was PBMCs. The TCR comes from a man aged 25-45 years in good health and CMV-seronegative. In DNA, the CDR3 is TGTGCCAGCAGCTTAGCGGGAGTCGAGGAGACCCAGTACTTC. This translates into CASSLAGVEETQYF.